A selection of T cell receptor beta chains follows, all from one sample in a study of shared clonotypes between healthy human individuals. The repertoire was sequenced with immunoSEQ multiplex PCR; TCRdb's copy has only in-frame clones and lacks some. The repertoire holds about 1.1 million clones, with approximately 80% as singletons. The sequencing sample was made of memory CD4+ T cells from PBMCs. The origin of the receptors is a man aged 18-30 years in good health. Some clones in this sample may be carry-over from other donors' samples. Both conserved end residues are part of each CDR3. A D gene is named only where the DNA matches it firmly. A clone size is listed for some rows: how often the clone was seen (once, few, many), or a class if it is expanded.

abundance	v_gene	j_gene	d_gene	CDR3aa	CDR3nt
-	TRBV5-6	TRBJ1-2	-	CASSLGDSVGYTF	TGTGCCAGCAGCCTAGGGGATAGTGTGGGCTACACCTTC
-	TRBV11-2	TRBJ1-4	-	CASSLALGGLFF	TGTGCCAGCAGCTTAGCGCTCGGGGGCCTGTTTTTT
-	TRBV7-6	TRBJ2-3	-	CASSRRGGRTPDTQYF	TGTGCCAGCAGCAGACGAGGGGGAAGGACTCCAGATACGCAGTATTTT
-	TRBV7-9	TRBJ2-2	-	CASSLRVKDNTGELFF	TGTGCCAGCAGCTTAAGGGTAAAAGACAACACCGGGGAGCTGTTTTTT
-	TRBV28	TRBJ2-1	-	CASSWGAINEQFF	TGTGCCAGCAGTTGGGGGGCCATCAATGAGCAGTTCTTC
-	TRBV6-6	TRBJ2-7	-	CASSYPGGTHYEQYF	TGTGCCAGCAGTTACCCAGGGGGGACTCACTACGAGCAGTACTTC
few	TRBV18	TRBJ2-7	-	CASSSEGFQYEQYF	TGTGCCAGCTCATCAGAGGGTTTTCAGTACGAGCAGTACTTC
-	TRBV10-1	TRBJ2-7	TRBD1	CASSRDRSYEQYF	TGCGCCAGCAGTAGGGACAGATCCTACGAGCAGTACTTC
-	TRBV18	TRBJ2-7	TRBD1	CASSPAGQGAYEQYF	TGTGCCAGCTCCCCAGCGGGACAGGGGGCCTACGAGCAGTACTTC
-	TRBV28	TRBJ2-5	-	CASRGSGRGRETQYF	TGTGCCAGCAGGGGGAGCGGGCGGGGACGGGAGACCCAGTACTTC
-	TRBV20-1	TRBJ1-1	-	CSARVGTEAFF	TGCAGTGCTAGAGTTGGGACTGAAGCTTTCTTT
-	TRBV30	TRBJ2-3	TRBD2	CAWRETSGTDTQYF	TGTGCCTGGAGGGAGACTAGCGGCACAGATACGCAGTATTTT
-	TRBV4-1	TRBJ2-7	TRBD2	CASSQVLAGGPYEQYF	TGCGCCAGCAGCCAAGTACTAGCGGGAGGGCCCTACGAGCAGTACTTC
-	TRBV5-1	TRBJ2-1	TRBD1	CASSLLQGARNEQFF	TGCGCCAGCAGCTTGTTACAGGGGGCTCGAAATGAGCAGTTCTTC
-	TRBV5-1	TRBJ2-3	-	CASSLTPGGGTDTQYF	TGCGCCAGCAGCTTAACCCCAGGGGGGGGCACAGATACGCAGTATTTT
-	TRBV5-1	TRBJ1-2	-	CASSWGEANYGYTF	TGCGCCAGCAGCTGGGGGGAGGCGAACTATGGCTACACCTTC
-	TRBV28	TRBJ1-2	-	CASSRSWEGYTF	TGTGCCAGCAGTCGGTCGTGGGAAGGCTACACCTTC
-	TRBV11-2	TRBJ2-3	TRBD1	CASSYIRDRANTQYF	TGTGCCAGCAGCTATATACGGGACAGGGCAAATACGCAGTATTTT
-	TRBV18	TRBJ2-1	-	CASSPAGTPSSYNEQFF	TGTGCCAGCTCACCAGCCGGGACTCCCTCCTCCTACAATGAGCAGTTCTTC
few	TRBV10-2	TRBJ1-1	TRBD1	CATRRGQDTEAFF	TGCGCCACACGCAGGGGGCAGGACACTGAAGCTTTCTTT
-	TRBV5-5	TRBJ2-7	-	CASSLGDSTGWAYF	TGTGCCAGCAGCTTGGGGGACTCGACAGGGTGGGCGTACTTC
-	TRBV9	TRBJ2-1	-	CASSVGVGDYNEQFF	TGTGCCAGCAGCGTAGGAGTCGGGGACTACAATGAGCAGTTCTTC
-	TRBV2	TRBJ2-7	-	CASWDGAYEQYF	TGTGCCAGTTGGGACGGGGCCTACGAGCAGTACTTC
-	TRBV4-2	TRBJ2-3	TRBD2	CASSQVTAGVGPDTQYF	TGTGCCAGCAGCCAAGTAACTGCGGGAGTTGGCCCAGATACGCAGTATTTT
many	TRBV5-1	TRBJ1-2	-	CASSLDLNGNGYTF	TGCGCCAGCAGCTTGGACCTGAATGGAAATGGCTACACCTTC
once	TRBV6-1	TRBJ1-4	-	CASSERRTEKLFF	TGTGCCAGCAGTGAACGCCGAACCGAAAAACTGTTTTTT
few	TRBV27	TRBJ2-1	-	CASSPQQRAYNEQFF	TGTGCCAGCAGTCCCCAACAGCGGGCTTACAATGAGCAGTTCTTC
-	TRBV6-6	TRBJ2-7	TRBD2	CASSPLGLAVTYEQYF	TGTGCCAGCAGTCCCTTGGGACTAGCTGTTACCTACGAGCAGTACTTC
-	TRBV7-9	TRBJ1-1	TRBD1	CASSRRDRGLTEAFF	TGTGCCAGCAGCCGACGGGACAGGGGGCTGACTGAAGCTTTCTTT
-	TRBV12-1	TRBJ1-1	-	CASSPAGPSAEAFF	TGTGCCAGCAGCCCAGCGGGCCCTTCGGCTGAAGCTTTCTTT
few	TRBV19	TRBJ1-1	-	CASSRGSGFTEAFF	TGTGCCAGTAGTAGAGGATCCGGATTTACTGAAGCTTTCTTT
once	TRBV7-2	TRBJ2-5	-	CASSSEGLGGGETQYF	TGTGCCAGCAGCTCCGAGGGACTAGGGGGCGGAGAGACCCAGTACTTC
-	TRBV5-1	TRBJ1-2	TRBD1	CASSLLGQGNYGYTF	TGCGCCAGCAGCTTGCTCGGACAGGGGAACTATGGCTACACCTTC
few	TRBV5-1	TRBJ1-1	-	CASRWEKNTEAFF	TGCGCCAGCAGGTGGGAGAAGAACACTGAAGCTTTCTTT
-	TRBV19	TRBJ2-1	TRBD2	CASSSSGIPLNEQFF	TGTGCCAGTAGTAGTAGCGGGATTCCGTTAAATGAGCAGTTCTTC
-	TRBV2	TRBJ2-5	TRBD1	CASRPTGGETQYF	TGTGCCAGCAGGCCCACAGGGGGCGAGACCCAGTACTTC
once	TRBV6-5	TRBJ2-7	TRBD2	CASSWGGGSYEQYF	TGTGCCAGCAGTTGGGGCGGGGGCTCCTACGAGCAGTACTTC
-	TRBV5-4	TRBJ1-2	-	CASREVGSTYGYTF	TGTGCCAGCAGGGAGGTAGGGTCCACCTATGGCTACACCTTC
-	TRBV10-3	TRBJ1-4	-	CAIRAGEKLFF	TGTGCCATCAGGGCGGGAGAAAAACTGTTTTTT
-	TRBV11-2	TRBJ2-2	TRBD1	CASSGTGGGTGELFF	TGTGCCAGCAGCGGAACAGGGGGTGGCACCGGGGAGCTGTTTTTT
-	TRBV30	TRBJ1-5	-	CAWSNVPQAQHF	TGTGCCTGGAGTAACGTACCTCAGGCCCAGCATTTT
-	TRBV2	TRBJ2-3	TRBD2	CASSGTSGTDTQYF	TGTGCCAGCAGTGGGACTAGCGGCACAGATACGCAGTATTTT
-	TRBV5-1	TRBJ2-7	TRBD2	CASSLGLADISYEQYF	TGCGCCAGCAGCTTGGGACTAGCGGATATCTCCTACGAGCAGTACTTC
-	TRBV9	TRBJ2-7	-	CASSVDQQGREQYF	TGTGCCAGCAGCGTAGACCAACAGGGCCGAGAGCAGTACTTC
-	TRBV4-1	TRBJ2-7	TRBD2	CASSQGSGRLSYEQYF	TGCGCCAGCAGCCAAGGTAGCGGGAGGTTATCCTACGAGCAGTACTTC
few	TRBV7-9	TRBJ1-2	-	CASSLQGSGGYTF	TGTGCCAGCAGCTTACAGGGCTCGGGGGGCTACACCTTC
-	TRBV30	TRBJ2-3	-	CAWKVTDTQYF	TGTGCCTGGAAAGTCACAGATACGCAGTATTTT
-	TRBV6-1	TRBJ2-7	-	CATKGTSSYEQYF	TGTGCCACCAAGGGGACCTCTTCCTACGAGCAGTACTTC